This T cell receptor (beta chain) was recovered during a study of blood T cell repertoires in COVID-19. Across the whole study: Specimens from acute and convalescent COVID-19 originated in the United States, Italy and Spain. Sources were T cells, B-cell-depleted T cells, or PBMCs; the material itself was cDNA or gDNA.

In the authors' workflow: Counts of nucleated cells, estimated from reference gene primer amplification, were obtained. Method: immunoSEQ multiplex PCR; TCRdb's copy keeps in-frame clones and lacks some. That table is the source of V, J and clone size, and D and trimming were worked out from the DNA. This table holds 95,000 to 130,000 clones, less than 95% found once. Sample: peripheral blood. This TCR derives from a human donor with active COVID-19. The donor label of this sample is uncertain.

In DNA form, the CDR3 reads TGCGCCAGCAGCTTGGAGTTCGGGACACTCCAAGAGACCCAGTACTTC. Protein: CASSLEFGTLQETQYF. This chain uses TRBV5-1 with TRBJ2-5; a possible D gene is TRBD1 (6 bases). Deletions cut 0 bases from V and 1 base from J, with 13 bases between. CDR1 SGHRS and CDR2 YFSETQ come from the germline V gene. The CDR3 spans 16 residues.